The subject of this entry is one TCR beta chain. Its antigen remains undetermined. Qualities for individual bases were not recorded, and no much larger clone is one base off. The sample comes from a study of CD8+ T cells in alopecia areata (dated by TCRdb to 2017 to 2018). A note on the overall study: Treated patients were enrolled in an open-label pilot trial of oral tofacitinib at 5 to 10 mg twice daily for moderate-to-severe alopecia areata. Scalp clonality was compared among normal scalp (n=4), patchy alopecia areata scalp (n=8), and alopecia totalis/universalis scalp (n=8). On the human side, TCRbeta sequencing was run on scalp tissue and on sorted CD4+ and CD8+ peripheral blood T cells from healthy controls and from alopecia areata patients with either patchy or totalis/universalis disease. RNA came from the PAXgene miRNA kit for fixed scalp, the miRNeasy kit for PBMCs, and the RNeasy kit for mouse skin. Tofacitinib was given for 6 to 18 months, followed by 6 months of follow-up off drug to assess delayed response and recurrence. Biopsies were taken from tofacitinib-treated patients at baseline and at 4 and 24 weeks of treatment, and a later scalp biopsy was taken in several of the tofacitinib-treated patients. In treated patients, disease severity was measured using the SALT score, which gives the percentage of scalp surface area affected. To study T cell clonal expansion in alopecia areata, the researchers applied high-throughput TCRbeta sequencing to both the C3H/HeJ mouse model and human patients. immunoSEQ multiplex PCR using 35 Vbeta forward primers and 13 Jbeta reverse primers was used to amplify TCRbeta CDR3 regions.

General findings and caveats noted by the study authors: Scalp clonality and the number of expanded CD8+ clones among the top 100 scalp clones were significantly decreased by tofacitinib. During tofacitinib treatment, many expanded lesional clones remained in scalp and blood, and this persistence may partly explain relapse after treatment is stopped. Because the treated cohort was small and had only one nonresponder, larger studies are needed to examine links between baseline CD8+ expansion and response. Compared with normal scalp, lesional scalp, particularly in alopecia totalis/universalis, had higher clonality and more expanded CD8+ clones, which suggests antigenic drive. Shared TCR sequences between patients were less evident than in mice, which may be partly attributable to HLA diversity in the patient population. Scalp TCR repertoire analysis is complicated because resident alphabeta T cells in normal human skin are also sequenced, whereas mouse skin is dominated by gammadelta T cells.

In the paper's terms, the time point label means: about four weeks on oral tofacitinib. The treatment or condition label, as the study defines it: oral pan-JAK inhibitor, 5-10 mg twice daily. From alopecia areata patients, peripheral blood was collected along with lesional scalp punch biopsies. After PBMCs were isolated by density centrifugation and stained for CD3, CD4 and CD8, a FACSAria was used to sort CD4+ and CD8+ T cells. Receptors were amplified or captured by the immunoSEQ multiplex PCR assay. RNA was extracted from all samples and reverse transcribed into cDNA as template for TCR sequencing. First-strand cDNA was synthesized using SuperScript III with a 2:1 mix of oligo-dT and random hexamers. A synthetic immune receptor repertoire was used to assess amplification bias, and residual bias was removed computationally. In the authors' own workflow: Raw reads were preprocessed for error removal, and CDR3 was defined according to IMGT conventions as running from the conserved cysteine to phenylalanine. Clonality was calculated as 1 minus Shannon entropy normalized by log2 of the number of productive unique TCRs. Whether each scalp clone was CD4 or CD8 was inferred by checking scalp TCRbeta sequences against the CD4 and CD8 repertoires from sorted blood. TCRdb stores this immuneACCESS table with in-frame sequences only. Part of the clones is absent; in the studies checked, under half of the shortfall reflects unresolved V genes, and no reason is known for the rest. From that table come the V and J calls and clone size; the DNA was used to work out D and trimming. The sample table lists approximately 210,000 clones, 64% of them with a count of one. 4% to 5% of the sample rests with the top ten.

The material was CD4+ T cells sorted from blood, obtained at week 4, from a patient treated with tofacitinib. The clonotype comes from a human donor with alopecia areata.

The nucleotide sequence reads TGTGCCTGGAGTATCGGGACTACTCAGCCCCAGCATTTT. The resulting protein is CAWSIGTTQPQHF. The chain is made from TRBV30 and TRBJ1-5, with a weak D call of TRBD1 (5 bases match). In the germline V gene (reference sequence), CDR1 corresponds to GTSNPN and CDR2 to SVGIG. V and J lose 2 bases and 6 bases, and a span of 11 bases separates them. Counted from cysteine to phenylalanine, this CDR3 has 13 amino acids. Only the CDR3 DNA stays, 39 bases, in frame from base 1. Extended through the reference TRBV30 and TRBJ1-5 proteins, this CDR3 yields the full variable domain: SQTIHQWPATLVQPVGSPLSLECTVEGTSNPNLYWYRQAAGRGLQLLFYSVGIGQISSEVPQNLSASRPQDRQFILSSKKLLLSDSGFYLCAWSIGTTQPQHFGDGTRLSIL.